Here is one TCR beta chain with its context. The CDR3 contains 14 residues. In germline, CDR1 is MNHNS, CDR2 SASEGT. Trimming at V came to 5 bases and at J to 6 bases, leaving 8 bases not matched to a gene. The data belong to a study of OX40 agonist ivuxolimab in advanced cancers. The table came from immunoSEQ multiplex PCR; TCRdb's copy has only in-frame clones and leaves some out. The repertoire holds 3,000 or so clones, with roughly 79% as singletons. The chain couples TRBV6-1 to TRBJ2-3, with 7 positions matching TRBD2. This TCR came from an adult with an advanced solid tumor such as melanoma, head and neck, liver or kidney cancer. The sequenced sample was CD4+ or CD8+ T cells sorted from blood, obtained in a trial of the OX40 agonist ivuxolimab. The CDR3 here is CASSPLAGADTQYF. The DNA of the CDR3 is TGTGCCAGCAGTCCGCTGGCGGGAGCTGATACGCAGTATTTT.